This entry concerns a single T cell receptor beta chain. This specimen comes from a study of T cells in localized non-small cell lung cancer. CDR3 size: 14 residues. V was trimmed by 5 bases and J by 4 bases, leaving 14 bases between them. CDR1 is SGHNT and CDR2 is YENEEA in the germline V gene. The table came from immunoSEQ multiplex PCR; TCRdb's copy has only in-frame clones and leaves some out. The table has tens of thousands of clones, around 75% seen once. Sequencing used PBMCs, obtained before any cancer treatment. The rearrangement links TRBV11-3 to TRBJ2-5; D assignment may be TRBD1 or TRBD2 (7 bases each). The TCR sequence derives from a woman aged 40-70 years with stage II squamous cell lung carcinoma. The CDR3 DNA is TGTGCCAGCAGCCCGGGGGAGGGGGCAGAGACCCAGTACTTC. It codes for CASSPGEGAETQYF.